This T cell receptor beta chain was recovered during a study of blood T cell repertoires in COVID-19. From germline, CDR1 is ENHRY and CDR2 SYGVKD. Trimming cost V 2 bases and J 9 bases; bases outside gene matches: 9. This CDR3 is 15 amino acids long. The protocol was immunoSEQ multiplex PCR, while the TCRdb copy is restricted to in-frame clones and leaves out a portion. The table lists 150,000 to 200,000 clones, about 85% of them singletons. The receptor comes from a woman aged 45-65 years with COVID-19, enrolled during active disease. Sequenced: peripheral blood. The rearrangement joins TRBV10-3 to TRBJ2-1, with 8 bases lining up with TRBD2. The CDR3 sequence: CAISEIAGNYAEQFF. The CDR3 DNA reads as TGTGCCATCAGTGAGATAGCGGGGAATTATGCTGAGCAGTTCTTC.